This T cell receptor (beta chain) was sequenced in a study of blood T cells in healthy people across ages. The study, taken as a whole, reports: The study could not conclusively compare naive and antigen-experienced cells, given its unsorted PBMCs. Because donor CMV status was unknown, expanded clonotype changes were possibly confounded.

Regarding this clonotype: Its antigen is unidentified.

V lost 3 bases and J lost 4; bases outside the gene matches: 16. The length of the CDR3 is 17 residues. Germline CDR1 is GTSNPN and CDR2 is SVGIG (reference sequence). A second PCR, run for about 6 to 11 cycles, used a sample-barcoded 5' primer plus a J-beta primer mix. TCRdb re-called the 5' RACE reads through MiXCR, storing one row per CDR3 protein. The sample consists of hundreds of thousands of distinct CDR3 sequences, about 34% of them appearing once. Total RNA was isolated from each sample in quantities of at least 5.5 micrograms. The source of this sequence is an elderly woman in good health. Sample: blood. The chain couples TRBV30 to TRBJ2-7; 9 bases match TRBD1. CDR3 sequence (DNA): TGTGCCTGGAGATTCTTTACCGGGACAGGGACTCTATACGAGCAGTACTTC. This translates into CAWRFFTGTGTLYEQYF.